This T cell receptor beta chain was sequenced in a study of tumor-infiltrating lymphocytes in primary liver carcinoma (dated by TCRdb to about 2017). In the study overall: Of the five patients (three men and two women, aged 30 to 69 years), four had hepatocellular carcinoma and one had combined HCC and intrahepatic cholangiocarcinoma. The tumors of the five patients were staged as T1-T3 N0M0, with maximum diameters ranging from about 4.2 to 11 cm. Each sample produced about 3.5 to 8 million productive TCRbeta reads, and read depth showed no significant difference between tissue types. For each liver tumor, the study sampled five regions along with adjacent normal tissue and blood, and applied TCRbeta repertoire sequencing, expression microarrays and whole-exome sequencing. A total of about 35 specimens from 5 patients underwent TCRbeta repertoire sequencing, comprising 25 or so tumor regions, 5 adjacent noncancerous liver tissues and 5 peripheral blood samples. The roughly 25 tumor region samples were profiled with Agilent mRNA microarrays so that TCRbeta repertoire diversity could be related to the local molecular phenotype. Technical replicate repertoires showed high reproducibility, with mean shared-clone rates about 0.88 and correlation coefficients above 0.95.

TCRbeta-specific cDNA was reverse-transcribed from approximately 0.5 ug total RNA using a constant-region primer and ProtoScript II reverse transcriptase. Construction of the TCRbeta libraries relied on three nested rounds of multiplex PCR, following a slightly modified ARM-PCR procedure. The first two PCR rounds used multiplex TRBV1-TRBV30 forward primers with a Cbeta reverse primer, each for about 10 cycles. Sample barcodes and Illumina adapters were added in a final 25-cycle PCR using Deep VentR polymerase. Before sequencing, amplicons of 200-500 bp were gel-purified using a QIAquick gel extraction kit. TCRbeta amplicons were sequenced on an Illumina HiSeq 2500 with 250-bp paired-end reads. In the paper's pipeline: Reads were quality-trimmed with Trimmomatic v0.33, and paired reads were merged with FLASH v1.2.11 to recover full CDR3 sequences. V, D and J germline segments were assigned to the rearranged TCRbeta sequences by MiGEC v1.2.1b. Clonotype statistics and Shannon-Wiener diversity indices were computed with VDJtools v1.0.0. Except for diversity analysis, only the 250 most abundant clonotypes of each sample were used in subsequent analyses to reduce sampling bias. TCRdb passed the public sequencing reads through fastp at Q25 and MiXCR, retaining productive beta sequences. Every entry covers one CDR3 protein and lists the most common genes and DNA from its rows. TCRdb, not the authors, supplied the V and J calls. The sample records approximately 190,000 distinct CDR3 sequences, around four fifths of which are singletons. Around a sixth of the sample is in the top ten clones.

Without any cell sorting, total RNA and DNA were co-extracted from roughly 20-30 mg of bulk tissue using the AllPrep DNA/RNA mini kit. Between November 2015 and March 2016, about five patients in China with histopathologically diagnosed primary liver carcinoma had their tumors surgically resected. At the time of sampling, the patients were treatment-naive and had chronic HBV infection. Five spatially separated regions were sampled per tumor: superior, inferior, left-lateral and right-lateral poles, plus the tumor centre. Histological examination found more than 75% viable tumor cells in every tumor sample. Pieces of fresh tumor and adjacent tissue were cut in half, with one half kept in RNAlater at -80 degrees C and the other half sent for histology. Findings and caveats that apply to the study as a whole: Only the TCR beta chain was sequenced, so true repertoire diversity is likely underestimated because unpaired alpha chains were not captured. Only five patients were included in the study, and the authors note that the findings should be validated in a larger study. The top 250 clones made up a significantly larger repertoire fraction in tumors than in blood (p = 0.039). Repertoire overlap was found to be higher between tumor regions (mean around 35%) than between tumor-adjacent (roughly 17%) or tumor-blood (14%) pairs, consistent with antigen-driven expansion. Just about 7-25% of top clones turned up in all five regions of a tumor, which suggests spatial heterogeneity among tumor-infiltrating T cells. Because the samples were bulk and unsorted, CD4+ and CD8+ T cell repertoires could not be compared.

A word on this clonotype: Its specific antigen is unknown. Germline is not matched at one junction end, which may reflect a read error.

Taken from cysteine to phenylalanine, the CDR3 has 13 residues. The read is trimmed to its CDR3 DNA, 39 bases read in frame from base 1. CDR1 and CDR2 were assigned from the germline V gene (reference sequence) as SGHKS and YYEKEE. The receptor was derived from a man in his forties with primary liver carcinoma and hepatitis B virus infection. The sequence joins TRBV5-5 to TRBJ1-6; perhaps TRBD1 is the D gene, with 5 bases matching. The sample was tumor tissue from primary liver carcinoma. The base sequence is TGTGCCAGCAGCCTCAAGGGGAATTCACCCCTACACTTT. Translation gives CASSLKGNSPLHF. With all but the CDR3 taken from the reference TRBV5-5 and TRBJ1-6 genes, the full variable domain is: DAGVTQSPTHLIKTRGQQVTLRCSPISGHKSVSWYQQVLGQGPQFIFQYYEKEERGRGNFPDRFSARQFPNYSSELNVNALLLGDSALYLCASSLKGNSPLHFGNGTRLTVT.